Each of the 19 T cell receptor beta chains below was sequenced from the same sample in a study of T cells in Graves' hyperthyroidism and ophthalmopathy. TCR beta CDR3 region amplification was performed from RNA transcripts. With the HTBI primer set, the TCR CDR3 went through a first round of RT-PCR. TCRdb itself ran the multiplex PCR reads through MiXCR, one entry per CDR3 protein. The sample records fewer than 750,000 distinct CDR3 sequences, 14% to 15% being singletons. Sequencing was carried out using blood. The receptors were sampled from a woman aged 40 to 50 with Graves' ophthalmopathy.

The table lists this clonotype with many counts. This rearrangement joins TRBV7-8 to TRBJ1-2, with a tentative D call TRBD1 (6 bases). There are 13 residues in the CDR3. V was shortened by 8 bases and J by 4 bases, with 14 bases between the two germline ends. Germline CDR1 SGHVS, CDR2 FQNEAQ. In DNA form, the CDR3 reads TGTGCCAGCGCCGGGGGGCGCGGCTATGGCTACACCTTC. Translating it yields CASAGGRGYGYTF.

Ten or more counts support this clonotype. The genes are TRBV6-5 and TRBJ2-7, with TRBD1 matching over 8 bases. CDR3 length equals 15 residues. Germline loops: CDR1 MNHEY, CDR2 SVGAGI. V shed 6 bases and J 0 bases; nucleotides not matched to a gene: 7. The CDR3: CASRTGTGISYEQYF. CDR3 sequence (DNA): TGTGCCAGCAGAACCGGGACAGGCATCTCCTACGAGCAGTACTTC.

This clonotype was seen ten or more times. The chain's CDR3 is CSAASGSRYEQYF. DNA for the CDR3: TGCAGTGCTGCGAGCGGGAGTAGGTACGAGCAGTACTTC. This chain connects TRBV20-1 to TRBJ2-7, with 8 bases matching TRBD2. The CDR3 has 13 residues. Germline CDR1 DFQATT, CDR2 SNEGSKA (reference sequence). Trimming removed 5 bases from V and 4 bases from J; junction bases left unmatched: 7.

This clonotype came up many times. The genes are TRBV6-5 and TRBJ2-2; 7 bases align to TRBD2. From germline, CDR1 is MNHEY and CDR2 SVGAGI. V lost 6 bases to trimming and J lost 6 bases; unmatched junction nucleotides: 13. There are 16 residues in the CDR3. CDR3 loop: CASSNAIAGVAGELFF. DNA for the CDR3: TGTGCCAGCAGCAACGCTATTGCGGGAGTCGCCGGGGAGCTGTTTTTT.

The chain combines TRBV7-9 with TRBJ1-5; D perhaps matches TRBD1 (5 bases). In germline, CDR1 is SEHNR, CDR2 FQNEAQ (reference sequence). V lost 5 bases to trimming and J lost 5 bases, with 10 bases between them. The length of the CDR3 is 13 residues. The CDR3 sequence is CASSMGGDQPQHF. CDR3 DNA: TGTGCCAGCAGCATGGGGGGGGATCAGCCCCAGCATTTT.

This clonotype was recorded at least ten times. V and J are TRBV4-1 and TRBJ1-2, with D perhaps TRBD1 (6 bases). This CDR3 has 18 residues. V was pared by 0 bases and J by 4 bases, with 21 bases between. Germline values: CDR1 MGHRA, CDR2 YSYEKL. This CDR3 reads CASSQDSAGGGVIYGYTF. The CDR3 nucleotides are TGCGCCAGCAGCCAAGATTCTGCGGGGGGGGGCGTCATCTATGGCTACACCTTC.

This clonotype appeared many times. The genes are TRBV10-2 and TRBJ2-5, with TRBD2 matching 8 bases. The CDR3 contains 15 residues. Trimming removed 0 bases from V and 2 bases from J; junction bases left unmatched: 2. Germline loops: CDR1 WSHSY, CDR2 SAAADI. CDR3 residues: CASSESSGIQETQYF. In nucleotides, the CDR3 is TGCGCCAGCAGTGAGTCTAGCGGGATTCAAGAGACCCAGTACTTC.

This clonotype was counted only a few times. The rearrangement uses TRBV27 and TRBJ2-2; D gene ambiguous. Germline V lookup: CDR1 MNHEY, CDR2 SMNVEV (reference sequence). The CDR3 sequence is 13 residues long. The V end was cut by 3 bases, the J end by 6 bases, with 8 bases between. The CDR3 DNA reads TGTGCCAGCAGTTTCAGAGATGCCGGGGAGCTGTTTTTT. It specifies CASSFRDAGELFF.

This clonotype was observed at least ten times. The chain has TRBV19 and TRBJ1-5; D might be TRBD1 (5 bases). The CDR3 loop spans 15 amino acids. Germline values: CDR1 LNHDA, CDR2 SQIVND (reference sequence). The germline V and J ends were trimmed by 5 bases and 0 bases, with 11 bases remaining between them. CDR3 DNA sequence: TGTGCCAGTAGTTGGGGGAGGGATAGCAATCAGCCCCAGCATTTT. This encodes CASSWGRDSNQPQHF.

This clonotype was observed at least ten times. The V call is TRBV29-1, the J call TRBJ2-2; TRBD1 matches at 10 bases. Germline CDR1 SQVTM, CDR2 ANQGSEA. V shed 1 base, J shed 5 bases, and the junction held 1 base outside the gene matches. The CDR3 runs 14 residues. The chain's CDR3 is CSVEGQGATGELFF. CDR3 coding DNA: TGCAGCGTTGAAGGACAGGGGGCTACCGGGGAGCTGTTTTTT.

The table lists this clonotype with a few counts. J is TRBJ2-6 and V is TRBV24-1; D is undetermined. The V end lost 5 bases, the J end lost 3 bases, and 4 bases lay between the germline ends. Germline CDR1 is KGHDR and CDR2 is SFDVKD. CDR3 length equals 13 residues. The DNA for the CDR3 is TGTGCCACCAGTGTCGTTGGGGCCAACGTCCTGACTTTC. Translation: CATSVVGANVLTF.

This clonotype was detected only once. The V call is TRBV6-2 or TRBV6-3, the J call TRBJ1-1; TRBD1 agrees at 9 bases. The CDR3 runs 16 residues. Germline CDR1 is MNHEY and CDR2 is SVGEGT. The V segment lost 6 bases and the J segment 5 bases; nucleotides outside the gene matches: 13. This chain's CDR3 is CASSYDRGRGGTEAFF. Written as DNA, the CDR3 is TGTGCCAGCAGCTACGACAGGGGGAGAGGAGGAACTGAAGCTTTCTTT.

The chain links TRBV18 to TRBJ2-3; 11 nucleotides agree with TRBD2. Germline V lookup: CDR1 KGHSH, CDR2 LQKENI. After removal of 3 bases from V and 3 bases from J, the junction contained 8 bases not matched to a gene. The CDR3 sequence is 17 residues long. CDR3 coding DNA: TGTGCCAGCTCACCCCCCGGGACTAGCGGTTTGACAGATACGCAGTATTTT. Translating it yields CASSPPGTSGLTDTQYF. Drawing the rest from reference TRBV18 and TRBJ2-3, the complete variable domain is NAGVMQNPRHLVRRRGQEARLRCSPMKGHSHVYWYRQLPEEGLKFMVYLQKENIIDESGMPKERFSAEFPKEGPSILRIQQVVRGDSAAYFCASSPPGTSGLTDTQYFGPGTRLTVL.

This chain links TRBV2 with TRBJ2-7, with 12 bases fitting TRBD2. This CDR3 region has 15 residues. V was pared by 8 bases and J by 4 bases, with 9 bases of the junction left unmatched. Germline CDR1 and CDR2: SNHLY and FYNNEI. CDR3 region: CASSPSGRARYEQYF. The DNA of the CDR3 is TGTGCCAGCTCTCCTAGCGGGAGGGCCCGGTACGAGCAGTACTTC.

This clonotype was counted many times. The gene calls are TRBV11-1 and TRBJ1-2, with a possible D match to TRBD1 (5 bases). The germline V and J ends were trimmed by 5 bases and 7 bases, with 23 bases remaining between them. Germline-derived CDR1 and CDR2 are SGHAT and FQDESV (reference sequence). CDR3 length equals 16 residues. The CDR3, as DNA: TGTGCCAGCAGCCCTACGGGAGGGACTCGGATCGGTGGCTACACCTTC. It yields the protein CASSPTGGTRIGGYTF. The entire variable domain, with the rest obtained from reference TRBV11-1 and TRBJ1-2, is as follows: EAEVAQSPRYKITEKSQAVAFWCDPISGHATLYWYRQILGQGPELLVQFQDESVVDDSQLPKDRFSAERLKGVDSTLKIQPAELGDSAMYLCASSPTGGTRIGGYTFGSGTRLTVV.

This clonotype turned up a few times. The V gene is TRBV19, the J gene TRBJ2-3; 9 nucleotides line up with TRBD2. Germline V gene sequence: CDR1 LNHDA, CDR2 SQIVND (reference sequence). The V and J ends lost 3 bases and 1 base, in that order; junction bases with no gene match: 2. The CDR3 contains 15 residues. CDR3 DNA: TGTGCCAGTAGTATCTTAGCGGGAGGCACAGATACGCAGTATTTT. Amino acids: CASSILAGGTDTQYF.

This clonotype has ten or more counts. The V gene is TRBV6-1, the J gene TRBJ1-2, with D uncertain. There are 12 residues in the CDR3. Germline-derived CDR1 and CDR2 are MNHNS and SASEGT. The ends were cut back, 6 bases at V and 13 bases at J, with 18 bases in the middle. CDR3 region: CASRHQTGPFTF. CDR3 sequence (DNA): TGTGCCAGCAGACACCAGACCGGGCCTTTCACCTTC.

This clonotype was seen many times. This chain uses TRBV6-1 with TRBJ1-2, with TRBD1 matching over 8 bases. This CDR3 region has 12 residues. Unmatched junction bases numbered 6, after V lost 8 bases and J lost 7 bases. The germline CDR1 and CDR2 sequences are MNHNS and SASEGT. CDR3: CASDRGTGGYTF. The CDR3 DNA reads TGTGCCAGCGACCGGGGGACAGGTGGCTACACCTTC.

The gene calls are TRBV6-5 and TRBJ1-3, with TRBD1 identical over 8 bases. Germline V CDR1 and CDR2: MNHEY, SVGAGI. This CDR3 contains 16 residues. Trimming took 2 bases from V and 2 from J; bases not matched to a gene: 5. The DNA for the CDR3 is TGTGCCAGCAGTTACGGGGACAGGACGACTGGAAACACCATATATTTT. It translates to CASSYGDRTTGNTIYF.